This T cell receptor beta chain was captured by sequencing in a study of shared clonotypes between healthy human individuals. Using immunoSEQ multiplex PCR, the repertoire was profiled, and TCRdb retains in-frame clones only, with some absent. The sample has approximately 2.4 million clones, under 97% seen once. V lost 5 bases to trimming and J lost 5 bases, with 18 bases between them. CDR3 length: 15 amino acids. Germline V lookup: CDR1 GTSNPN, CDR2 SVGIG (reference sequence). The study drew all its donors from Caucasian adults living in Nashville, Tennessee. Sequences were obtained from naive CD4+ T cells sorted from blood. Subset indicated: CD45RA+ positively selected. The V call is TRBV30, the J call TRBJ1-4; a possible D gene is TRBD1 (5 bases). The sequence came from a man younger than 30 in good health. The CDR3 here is CAWGFTGTANEKLFF. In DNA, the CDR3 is TGTGCCTGGGGGTTTACCGGGACGGCAAATGAAAAACTGTTTTTT.